This TCR beta chain was identified during a study of blood T cell repertoires in COVID-19. At the level of the study: Acute and convalescent COVID-19 samples came from the United States, Italy and Spain. PBMCs, B-cell-depleted T cells, or T cells provided the cDNA or gDNA that made up the material.

Authors' methods: It was from reference gene primer amplification that nucleated cell counts were estimated. TCRdb's copy holds only in-frame clones and misses some; the assay was immunoSEQ multiplex PCR. The V and J calls and clone size come from that table; D and trimming were worked out from the DNA. Of 90,000 to 120,000 clones in the sample, about 90% were seen once. The sequencing input was peripheral blood. The sequence came from a middle-aged man with active or convalescent COVID-19.

CDR3 coding DNA: TGTGCCAGCTCACCAACTCAGGGGACGTCAGATACGCAGTATTTT. It is translated as CASSPTQGTSDTQYF. The V call is TRBV18, the J call TRBJ2-3; D is possibly TRBD1 (6 bases). CDR1 and CDR2 (germline): KGHSH, LQKENI. This CDR3 has 15 residues. V lost 2 bases and J lost 4, with 13 bases in between.